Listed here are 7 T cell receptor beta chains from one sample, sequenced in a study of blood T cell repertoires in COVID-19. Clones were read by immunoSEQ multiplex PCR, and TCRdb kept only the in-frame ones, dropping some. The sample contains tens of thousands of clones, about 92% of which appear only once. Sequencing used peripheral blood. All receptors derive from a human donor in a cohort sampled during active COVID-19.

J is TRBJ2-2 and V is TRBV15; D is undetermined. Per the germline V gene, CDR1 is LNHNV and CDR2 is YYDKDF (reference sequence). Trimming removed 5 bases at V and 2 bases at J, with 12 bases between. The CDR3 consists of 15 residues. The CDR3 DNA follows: TGTGCCACCAGCGTGGGCCGGTTTAACACCGGGGAGCTGTTTTTT. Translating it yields CATSVGRFNTGELFF.

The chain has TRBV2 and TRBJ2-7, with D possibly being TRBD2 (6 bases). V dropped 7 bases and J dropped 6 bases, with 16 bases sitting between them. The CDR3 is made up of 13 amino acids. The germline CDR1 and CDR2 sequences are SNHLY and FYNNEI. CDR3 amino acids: CASTAEGNSEQYF. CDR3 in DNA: TGTGCCAGCACCGCGGAGGGGAACAGCGAGCAGTACTTC.

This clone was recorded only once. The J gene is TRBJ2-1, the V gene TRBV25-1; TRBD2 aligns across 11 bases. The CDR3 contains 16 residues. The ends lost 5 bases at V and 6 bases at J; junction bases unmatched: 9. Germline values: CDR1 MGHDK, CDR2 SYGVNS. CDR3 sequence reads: CASSPMTSGKFNEQFF. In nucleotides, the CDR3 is TGTGCCAGCAGTCCAATGACTAGCGGGAAGTTCAATGAGCAGTTCTTC.

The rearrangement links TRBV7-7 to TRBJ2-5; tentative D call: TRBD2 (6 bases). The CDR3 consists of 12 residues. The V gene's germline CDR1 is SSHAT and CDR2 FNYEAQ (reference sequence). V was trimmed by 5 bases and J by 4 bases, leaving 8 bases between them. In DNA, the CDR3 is TGTGCCAGCAGCGAGGAGGGAGAGACCCAGTACTTC. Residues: CASSEEGETQYF.

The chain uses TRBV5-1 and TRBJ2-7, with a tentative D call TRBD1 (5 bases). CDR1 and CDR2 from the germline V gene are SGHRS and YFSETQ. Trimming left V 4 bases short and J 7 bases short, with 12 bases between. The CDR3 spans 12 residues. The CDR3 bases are TGCGCCAGCAGCCTGGACAACCTGGAGCAGTACTTC. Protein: CASSLDNLEQYF.

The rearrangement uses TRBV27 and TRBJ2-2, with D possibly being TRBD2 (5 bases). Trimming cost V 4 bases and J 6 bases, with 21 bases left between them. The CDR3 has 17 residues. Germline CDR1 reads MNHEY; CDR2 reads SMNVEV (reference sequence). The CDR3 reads CASSSPPGRRRSGELFF. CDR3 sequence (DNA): TGTGCCAGCAGTTCACCTCCGGGGAGAAGAAGGTCCGGGGAGCTGTTTTTT.

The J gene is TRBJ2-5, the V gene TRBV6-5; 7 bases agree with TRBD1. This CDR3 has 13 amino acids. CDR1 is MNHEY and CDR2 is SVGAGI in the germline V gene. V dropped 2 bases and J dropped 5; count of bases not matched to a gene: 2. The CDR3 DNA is TGTGCCAGCAGTTACAGGGGGCCGGAGACCCAGTACTTC. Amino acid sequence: CASSYRGPETQYF.